These T cell receptor beta chains were read from a single sample in a study of glioma-infiltrating T cells. MiXCR, run by TCRdb on the multiplex PCR reads, gives a single entry per CDR3 protein. The sample includes about 410,000 distinct CDR3 sequences, 35% to 45% of them seen just once. What was sequenced was glioma tissue, nonneoplastic brain tissue, or PBMCs (not recorded which). These receptor sequences come from a human donor with low-grade glioma or glioblastoma, undergoing nonglioma brain surgery, or in good health (not recorded which). Both conserved end residues are part of each CDR3. The order of the fields is CDR3 length, D gene, J gene, V gene, clone size, CDR3 DNA, CDR3 protein. D genes are given only for firm matches. Size is omitted from some rows. Given values are once, few, many or a class for expanded clones.

13	.	TRBJ2-1	TRBV27	many	TGTGCCAGCAGTTTATCGGGGACGACCGTACAGTTCTTC	CASSLSGTTVQFF
15	.	TRBJ2-7	TRBV27	.	TGTGCCAGCAGTTTACCCGGGCCAGGCTCCTACGAGCAGTACTTC	CASSLPGPGSYEQYF
13	.	TRBJ1-1	TRBV20-1	.	TGCAGTGCTACCCGAACGGGGGGGACGGGTGCTTTCTTT	CSATRTGGTGAFF
12	.	TRBJ2-1	TRBV25-1	.	TGTGCCAGCAGCTGGGCCCGGGATGAGCAGTTCTTC	CASSWARDEQFF
14	TRBD2	TRBJ2-5	TRBV6-6	many	TGTGCCAGCAGTTACCCTAGCGGGATCGAGACCCAGTACTTC	CASSYPSGIETQYF
13	TRBD2	TRBJ2-7	TRBV10-3	few	TGTGCCATCAGTGAGTTAAGGACTAGCGGGACTTACTTC	CAISELRTSGTYF
16	TRBD2	TRBJ2-7	TRBV4-1	.	TGCGCCAGCAGCCCTCCGCTTCCTAGCGGGATCTACGAGCAGTACTTC	CASSPPLPSGIYEQYF
18	TRBD1	TRBJ1-1	TRBV4-1	.	TGCGCCAGCAGCAATTTTGCGGGACAGGGGCGGAGGAACACTGAAGCTTTCTTT	CASSNFAGQGRRNTEAFF
13	.	TRBJ2-7	TRBV4-2	.	TGTGCCAGCAGCCAAGAAACAGGCTACGAGCAGTGCTTC	CASSQETGYEQCF
15	.	TRBJ2-1	TRBV5-8	.	TGTGCCAGCAGCTTAGATCCGACTCCCTACAATGAGCAGTTCTTC	CASSLDPTPYNEQFF
16	TRBD1	TRBJ2-5	TRBV4-1	once	TGCGCCAGCAGCCAAGCGTTCGGGACAGGTCAAGAGACCCAGTACTTC	CASSQAFGTGQETQYF
13	.	TRBJ2-1	TRBV4-3	few	TGCGCCAGCAGTTCCGGGTTCAGCCGTGAGCAGTTCTTC	CASSSGFSREQFF
13	.	TRBJ2-1	TRBV20-1	many	TGCAGTGCTAGATATTACTCCTACAATGAGCAGTTCTTC	CSARYYSYNEQFF
17	TRBD1	TRBJ2-1	TRBV12-3/TRBV12-4	.	TGTGCCAGCAGCCGGACAGGGGGAGGTAGTTTGGGCGATGAGCAGTTCTTC	CASSRTGGGSLGDEQFF
17	TRBD1	TRBJ2-7	TRBV28	.	TGTGCCAGCAGTTTACCCTCGTCCAGGGACAGTGTTTACGAGCAGTACTTC	CASSLPSSRDSVYEQYF
14	.	TRBJ1-1	TRBV12-3/TRBV12-4	many	TGTGCCAGCAGTTCCCGGGCCTGGGACACTGAAGCTTTCTTT	CASSSRAWDTEAFF
18	.	TRBJ1-5	TRBV10-3	.	TGTGCCATCAGTGAGTCTTTCTTCACCCGGCGGGGCAATCAGCCCCAGCATTTT	CAISESFFTRRGNQPQHF
14	.	TRBJ1-2	TRBV27	.	TGTGCCAGCAGTTTCACGGGGGCGAGTCTCGGCTACACCTTC	CASSFTGASLGYTF
16	.	TRBJ1-2	TRBV28	few	TGTGCCAGCCGTGCGACCCATTCCCCCACTCACTATGGCTACACCTTC	CASRATHSPTHYGYTF
13	.	TRBJ2-1	TRBV28	.	TGTGCCAGCAATCGCTGGAGGGCCGGTGAGCAGTTCTTC	CASNRWRAGEQFF
12	.	TRBJ2-1	TRBV27	many	TGTGCCAGCAGTTTTGGTTGGGGTGAGCAGTTCTTC	CASSFGWGEQFF
14	TRBD1	TRBJ2-7	TRBV7-2	.	TGTGCCAGCAGGCTTGGGACAGGTCCCTACGAGCAGTACTTC	CASRLGTGPYEQYF
18	TRBD2	TRBJ2-3	TRBV29-1	once	TGCAGCGTCGGGAAGGGGGGGCTAGCGGGATTTCGCACAGATACGCAGTATTTT	CSVGKGGLAGFRTDTQYF
16	.	TRBJ1-1	TRBV4-1	few	TGCGCCAGCAGCCAAGAGGCCCGCCAGGTGAACACTGAAGCTTTCTTT	CASSQEARQVNTEAFF
14	.	TRBJ1-5	TRBV2	many	TGTGCCAGCAGTGTCGAAGGGGCGAGTCAGCCCCAGCATTTT	CASSVEGASQPQHF
15	.	TRBJ2-3	TRBV26	.	TGTGCCACCAGATTAGGGGAGATAGGAACAGATACGCAGTATTTT	CATRLGEIGTDTQYF
14	.	TRBJ1-5	TRBV7-3	.	TGTGCCAGCAGCTTGGTAATGGGCAATCAGCCCCAGCATTTT	CASSLVMGNQPQHF
22	TRBD2	TRBJ2-7	TRBV28	.	TGTGCCAGCAGTTTGAGGACAGGGGTTGGACTAGCGGGACTGGTTCTCGAATACGAGCAGTACTTC	CASSLRTGVGLAGLVLEYEQYF
16	.	TRBJ1-6	TRBV7-2	.	TGTGCCAGCAGCTTAGTGGCGGGCAGGGGCGATTCACCCCTCCACTTT	CASSLVAGRGDSPLHF
15	TRBD1	TRBJ1-5	TRBV6-1	many	TGTGCCAGCAGTACCGTTACAGGGGTAAGTCAGCCCCAGCATTTT	CASSTVTGVSQPQHF
14	TRBD1	TRBJ1-2	TRBV29-1	.	TGCAGCGTTGTTCTGGGACAGTATAACTATGGCTACACCTTC	CSVVLGQYNYGYTF
16	.	TRBJ1-2	TRBV7-2	.	TGTGCCAGCAGCTTATTCGGGACAAACTCTAAATATGGCTACACCTTC	CASSLFGTNSKYGYTF
13	TRBD2	TRBJ2-7	TRBV10-3	.	TGTGCCATCAGAGATAGCGGGGGTTACGAGCAGTACTTC	CAIRDSGGYEQYF
15	.	TRBJ1-2	TRBV12-3/TRBV12-4	many	TGTGCCAGCAGTTCCCCGGACGTTACGTGGCATGGCTACACCTTC	CASSSPDVTWHGYTF
16	TRBD1	TRBJ1-2	TRBV11-2	.	TGTGCCAGCAGCTTAGGGGGACAGAGAGCGAACTATGGCTACACCTTC	CASSLGGQRANYGYTF
14	.	TRBJ1-2	TRBV6-1	many	TGTGCCAGCAGTGAAGGGGCCTTGGCCTATGGCTACACCTTC	CASSEGALAYGYTF
17	.	TRBJ1-5	TRBV7-8	.	TGTGCCAGCAGCGGATACGATGGACGGTATAGCAATCAGCCCCAGCATTTT	CASSGYDGRYSNQPQHF
15	TRBD1	TRBJ2-1	TRBV7-2	few	TGTGCCAGCAGCCCAACAGGGGGCTCTGACAATGAGCAGTTCTTC	CASSPTGGSDNEQFF
15	TRBD2	TRBJ2-3	TRBV20-1	few	TGCAGTGCTCCCAGGGCTAGCGGTAATGTAAATACGCAGTATTTT	CSAPRASGNVNTQYF